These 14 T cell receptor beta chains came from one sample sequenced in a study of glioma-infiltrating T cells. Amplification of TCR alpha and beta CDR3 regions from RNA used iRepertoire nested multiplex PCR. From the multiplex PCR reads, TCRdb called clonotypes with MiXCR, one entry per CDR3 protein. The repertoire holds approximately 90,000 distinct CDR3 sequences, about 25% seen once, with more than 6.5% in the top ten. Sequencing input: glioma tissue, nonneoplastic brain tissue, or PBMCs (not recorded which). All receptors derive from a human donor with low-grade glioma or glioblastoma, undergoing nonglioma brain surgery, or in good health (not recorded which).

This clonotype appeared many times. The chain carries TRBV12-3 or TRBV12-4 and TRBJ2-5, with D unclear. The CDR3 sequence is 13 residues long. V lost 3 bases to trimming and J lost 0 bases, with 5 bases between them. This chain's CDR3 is CASSLANQETQYF. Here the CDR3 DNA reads TGTGCCAGCAGTTTGGCAAACCAAGAGACCCAGTACTTC.

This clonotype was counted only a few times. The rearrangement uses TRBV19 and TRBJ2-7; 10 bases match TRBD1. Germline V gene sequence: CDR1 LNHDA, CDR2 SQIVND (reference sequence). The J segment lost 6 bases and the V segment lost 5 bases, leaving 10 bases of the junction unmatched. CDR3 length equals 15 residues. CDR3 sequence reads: CASSSRTGGLREQYF. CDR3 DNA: TGTGCCAGTAGTTCCAGGACAGGGGGATTACGCGAGCAGTACTTC.

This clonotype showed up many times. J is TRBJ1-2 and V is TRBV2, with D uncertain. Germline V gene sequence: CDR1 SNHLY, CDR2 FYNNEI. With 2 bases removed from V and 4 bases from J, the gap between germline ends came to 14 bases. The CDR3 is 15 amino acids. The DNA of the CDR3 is TGTGCCAGCAGTGAAATGGAGGGAGGCATCTATGGCTACACCTTC. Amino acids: CASSEMEGGIYGYTF.

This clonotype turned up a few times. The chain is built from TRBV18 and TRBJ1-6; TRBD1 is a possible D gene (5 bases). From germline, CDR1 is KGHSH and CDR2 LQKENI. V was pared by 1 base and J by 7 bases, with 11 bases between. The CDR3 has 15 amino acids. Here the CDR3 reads CASSPLQGGNSPLHF. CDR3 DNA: TGTGCCAGCTCACCACTCCAGGGAGGCAATTCACCCCTCCACTTT.

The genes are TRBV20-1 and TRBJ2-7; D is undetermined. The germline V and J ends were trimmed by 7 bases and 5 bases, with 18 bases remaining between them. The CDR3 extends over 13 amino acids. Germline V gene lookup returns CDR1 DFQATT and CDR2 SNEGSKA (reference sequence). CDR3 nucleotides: TGCAGTGGGGTAGTTTCCTCCTACAACGAGCAGTACTTC. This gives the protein CSGVVSSYNEQYF.

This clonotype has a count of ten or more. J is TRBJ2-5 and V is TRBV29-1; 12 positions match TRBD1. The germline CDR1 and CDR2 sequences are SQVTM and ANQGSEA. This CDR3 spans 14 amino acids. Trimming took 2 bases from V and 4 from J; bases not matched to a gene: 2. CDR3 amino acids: CSVERGQGAETQYF. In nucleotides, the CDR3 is TGCAGCGTTGAAAGGGGACAGGGGGCAGAGACCCAGTACTTC.

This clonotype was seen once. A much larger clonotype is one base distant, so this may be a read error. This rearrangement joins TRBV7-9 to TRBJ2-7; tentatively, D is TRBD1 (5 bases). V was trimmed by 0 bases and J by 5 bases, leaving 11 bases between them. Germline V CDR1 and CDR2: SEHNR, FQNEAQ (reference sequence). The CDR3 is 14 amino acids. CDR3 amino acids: CASSLAQGVHEQYF. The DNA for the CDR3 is TGTGCCAGCAGCTTAGCGCAGGGTGTCCACGAGCAGTACTTC.

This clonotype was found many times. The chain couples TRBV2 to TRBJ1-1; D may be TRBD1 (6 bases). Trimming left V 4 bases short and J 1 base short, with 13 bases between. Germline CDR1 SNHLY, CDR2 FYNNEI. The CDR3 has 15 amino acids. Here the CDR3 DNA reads TGTGCCAGCAGTGTGCGGGGGCCATCGAACACTGAAGCTTTCTTT. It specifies CASSVRGPSNTEAFF.

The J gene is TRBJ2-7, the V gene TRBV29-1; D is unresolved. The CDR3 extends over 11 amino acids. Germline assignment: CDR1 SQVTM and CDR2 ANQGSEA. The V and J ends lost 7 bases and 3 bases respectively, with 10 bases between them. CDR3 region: CSAGQSYEQYF. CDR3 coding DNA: TGCAGCGCCGGCCAGAGCTACGAGCAGTACTTC.

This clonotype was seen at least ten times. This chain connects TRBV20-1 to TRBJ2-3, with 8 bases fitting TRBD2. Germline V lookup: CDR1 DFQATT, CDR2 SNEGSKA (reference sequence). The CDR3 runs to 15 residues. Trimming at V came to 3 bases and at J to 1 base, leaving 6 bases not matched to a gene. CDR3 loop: CSARMAGGRTDTQYF. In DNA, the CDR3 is TGCAGTGCTAGGATGGCGGGGGGCCGCACAGATACGCAGTATTTT.

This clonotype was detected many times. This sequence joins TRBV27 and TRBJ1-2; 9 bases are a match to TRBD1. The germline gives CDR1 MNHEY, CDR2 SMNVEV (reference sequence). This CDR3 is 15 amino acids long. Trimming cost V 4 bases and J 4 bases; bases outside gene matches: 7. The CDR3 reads CASSSPTGGVYGYTF. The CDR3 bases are TGTGCCAGCAGTTCTCCGACAGGGGGAGTCTATGGCTACACCTTC.

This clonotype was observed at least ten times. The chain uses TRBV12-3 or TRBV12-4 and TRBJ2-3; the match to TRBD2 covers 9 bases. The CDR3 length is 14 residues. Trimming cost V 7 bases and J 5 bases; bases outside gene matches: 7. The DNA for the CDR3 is TGTGCCAGCACTTTTAGCGGGGGTAAAGATACGCAGTATTTT. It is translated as CASTFSGGKDTQYF.

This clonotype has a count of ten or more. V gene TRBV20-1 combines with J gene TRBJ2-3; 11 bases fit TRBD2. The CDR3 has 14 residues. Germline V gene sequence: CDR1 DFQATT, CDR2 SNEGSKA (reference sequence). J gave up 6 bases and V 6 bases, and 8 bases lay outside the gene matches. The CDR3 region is CSAPTSGRLDTQYF. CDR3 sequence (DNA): TGCAGTGCCCCCACTAGCGGGAGATTGGATACGCAGTATTTT.

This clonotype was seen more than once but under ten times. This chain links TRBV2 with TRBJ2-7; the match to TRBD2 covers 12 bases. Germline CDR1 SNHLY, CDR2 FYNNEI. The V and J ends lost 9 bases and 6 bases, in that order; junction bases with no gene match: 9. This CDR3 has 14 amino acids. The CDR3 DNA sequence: TGTGCCAGTCGACTAGCGGGAGAGCTCATCGAGCAGTACTTC. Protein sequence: CASRLAGELIEQYF.